Sequencing of this TCR beta chain was carried out in a study of blood T cells in healthy people across ages. Study conclusions and caveats: Higher diversity, along with more naive CD4+ cells, distinguished long-lived donors from aged donors.

Germline CDR1 reads SNHLY; CDR2 reads FYNNEI. The CDR3 sequence is 15 residues long. The junction had 17 bases not matched to a gene; V was cut back by 6 bases and J by 13 bases. The authors ran a second PCR of about 6 to 11 cycles using a sample-barcoded 5' primer and a J-beta primer mix. Through a template-switch adaptor with 12 random nucleotides, each cDNA molecule received a tag. TCRdb redid the calling of the 5' RACE reads with MiXCR, one entry per CDR3 protein. Of about 840,000 distinct CDR3 sequences in the sample, approximately 32% were seen once. On this clonotype itself: Its antigen is currently unknown.

This sample also appeared in a second study, on T cells of mothers and their children.

The chain couples TRBV2 to TRBJ2-4; 8 bases are a match to TRBD2. Sequenced material: blood. This TCR was recovered from a woman in her 40s in good health. CDR3 DNA sequence: TGTGCCAGCAGCCCTAGTACTAGCGGTTACAATGAGCAGTACTTC. It specifies CASSPSTSGYNEQYF.